This TCR beta chain was profiled in a study of STAT3 mutations in large granular lymphocyte leukemia. Study-level findings and limits: At least one immunodominant TCR beta clonotype appeared in every T-cell large granular lymphocyte leukemia patient. Persisting codominant clonotypes may have hidden a small pathogenic clone. In about 30% of the 18 patients, new TCR clonotypes emerged after therapy. Differing intervals and regimens complicate linking therapy response to clone burden.

The CDR3 contains 17 residues. The J segment lost 1 base and the V segment lost 0 bases, leaving 5 bases of the junction unmatched. The germline CDR1 and CDR2 sequences are LGHNA and YSLEER. Comments on this clone: What it binds is unknown.

Method: immunoSEQ multiplex PCR; TCRdb's copy keeps in-frame clones and lacks some. This sample carries roughly 46,000 clones, roughly 81% of them seen once, and the ten largest clones take 0.4% to 0.55%. V and J are TRBV4-3 and TRBJ2-2; the match to TRBD2 covers 7 bases. The clonotype was recovered from a human donor with T large granular lymphocyte leukemia. Some clones in this sample may be carry-over from other donors' samples. The sample was PBMCs. The CDR3 DNA reads TGCGCCAGCAGCCAAGATCTTTGGGGGGGGAACACCGGGGAGCTGTTTTTT. Its translation is CASSQDLWGGNTGELFF.